Detailed here is one T cell receptor (beta chain). Its antigen target is currently unknown. One base away there is no much larger clone; base qualities are not given. A fixed 350 ng of DNA was loaded for every bulk PBMC sample. TCR beta CDR3 sequences were amplified from genomic DNA using the immunoSEQ TCRb Assay kit according to manufacturer instructions. The KAPA Library Quantification Kit for Illumina platforms was used to quantify pooled libraries by qPCR. Pooled libraries were sequenced on an Illumina NextSeq 500, clustered at 0.6-1.1 pM. The authors' analysis ran thus. The TCR data were analyzed using immunoSEQ ANALYZER and the R LymphoSeq package. A rearrangement efficiency score was calculated as productive divided by the sum of productive and non-productive CDR3 sequences. Clonality was measured with the Gini coefficient and diversity with the Renyi index at alpha=1, and both measures were compared pairwise between timepoints within each patient. Clonal relatedness, based on an edit distance of 3, and repertoire similarity, based on the Bhattacharyya coefficient, were both computed in LymphoSeq. To classify response, a linear discriminant analysis based on week-3 changes in clonality and diversity was built using the R MASS and caret packages. Held by TCRdb, this immuneACCESS table contains in-frame sequences only and omits some clones. Under half of the omission traces to an unresolved V gene where checked; the cause of the rest is unknown. Clone size and V and J calls were adopted from that table, with D and trimming inferred from the DNA. The sample has some 20,000 clones on record, about 85% of them singletons. The ten top clones hold over 6% of the sample.

These data belong to a study of blood T cell dynamics during melanoma immunotherapy (dated by TCRdb to between 2020 and 2021). Background on the whole study: All patients had metastatic melanoma and were given first-line pembrolizumab or nivolumab plus ipilimumab as standard of care in the United Kingdom. To find early correlates of response, peripheral T cell receptor repertoires were profiled in metastatic melanoma patients before and after one cycle of checkpoint inhibitor therapy. Consecutive patients formed a training cohort, and a further independent group of patients from the same centre was pooled into an external validation set.

The germline V gene (reference sequence) supplies CDR1 LNHNV and CDR2 YYDKDF. V loses 1 base, J loses 4 bases, and the germline ends lie 11 bases apart. The CDR3 holds 15 amino acids from the cysteine to the phenylalanine. The CDR3 DNA has 45 bases and is translated from base 1. Points the paper makes about the study in general: The relatively small sample size was acknowledged as a potential limitation on generalization of the results. Patients who later achieved disease control showed a bifurcated PBMC repertoire reorganization at W3, with increased clonality or increased diversity, unlike progressors. The study was unable to establish whether the T cell clones driving the repertoire changes were melanoma-specific or instead reflected general immune activation.

The intended sense of this specimen's time point label: week 3, after first cycle of checkpoint inhibitor. Blood samples were taken at two points: before treatment (T0) and at week 3 (W3), which came after the first cycle of checkpoint blockade. Except for a couple of patients with rapid clinical progression, response was assessed 12 weeks after the first infusion by RECIST 1.1; disease control meant complete response, partial response or stable disease. Any patient who had received prior systemic cancer treatment, was on concomitant immunosuppressant therapy or had synchronous other active malignancies was excluded. Bulk PBMC and plasma cell-free DNA were both sequenced for TCR beta so that circulating cells and T cell turnover could be tracked. PBMC were isolated from blood with Lymphoprep and SepMate tubes, followed by red cell lysis. QIAamp DNA Blood Mini kits were used to extract DNA from PBMC and sorted T cell subsets.

This sequence originates from a human donor with melanoma. The rearrangement joined TRBV15 to TRBJ2-1, with no reliable assignment of the D segment. The specimen comprised blood, sampled from a patient treated with checkpoint blockade. The sequence in DNA is TGTGCCACCAGCAGAGCATACGGCATGTACAATGAGCAGTTCTTC. Its translation is CATSRAYGMYNEQFF. The CDR3 plus the reference TRBV15 and TRBJ2-1 genes for the other parts give the full variable domain: DAMVIQNPRYQVTQFGKPVTLSCSQTLNHNVMYWYQQKSSQAPKLLFHYYDKDFNNEADTPDNFQSRRPNTSFCFLDIRSPGLGDTAMYLCATSRAYGMYNEQFFGPGTRLTVL.